Below, 25 T cell receptor beta chains from the same sample are listed, as sequenced in a study of cytomegalovirus exposure and HLA in healthy donors. Use of 60 Vbeta and 13 Jbeta primers characterized the PCR. Generated by immunoSEQ multiplex PCR, the TCRdb table keeps only in-frame clones and is missing some. The repertoire holds approximately 150,000 clones, with roughly 80% as singletons. The sample was PBMCs. All receptors come from a woman between 35 and 50 years old in good health and CMV-seronegative.

The chain recombines TRBV19 with TRBJ2-5; TRBD1 might be the D (6 bases). V lost 3 bases and J 3 bases, leaving 17 bases between the germline ends. This CDR3 spans 16 amino acids. Per germline, CDR1 LNHDA and CDR2 SQIVND (reference sequence). The CDR3 spells CASSIGFLQGEETQYF. Here the CDR3 DNA reads TGTGCCAGTAGTATCGGTTTTCTACAGGGCGAAGAGACCCAGTACTTC. The variable domain in full, with the rest retrieved from reference TRBV19 and TRBJ2-5, is DGGITQSPKYLFRKEGQNVTLSCEQNLNHDAMYWYRQDPGQGLRLIYYSQIVNDFQKGDIAEGYSVSREKKESFPLTVTSAQKNPTAFYLCASSIGFLQGEETQYFGPGTRLLVL.

The chain has TRBV10-3 and TRBJ1-1, with D perhaps TRBD1 (6 bases). Germline assignment: CDR1 ENHRY and CDR2 SYGVKD. CDR3 size: 15 residues. V was trimmed by 3 bases and J by 5 bases, leaving 16 bases between them. The CDR3 spells CAISDPPGAGTEAFF. The CDR3 nucleotides are TGTGCCATCAGTGACCCACCAGGGGCCGGAACTGAAGCTTTCTTT.

V gene TRBV4-3 combines with J gene TRBJ2-5; TRBD2 aligns across 10 bases. This CDR3 is built from 16 residues. Germline CDR1 reads LGHNA; CDR2 reads YSLEER. The V gene end was trimmed by 2 bases and the J gene end by 2 bases; junction bases not matched to a gene: 5. The CDR3 here is CASSQNSGGTQETQYF. CDR3 in DNA: TGCGCCAGCAGCCAAAATAGCGGGGGGACTCAAGAGACCCAGTACTTC.

Here the CDR3 DNA reads TGTGCCAGCAGCTCTTCCTACGAGCAGTACTTC. Protein: CASSSSYEQYF. The chain joins TRBV28 to TRBJ2-7; D is uncertain. Trimming stripped 6 bases from V and 1 base from J, with 4 bases between. The CDR3 extends over 11 amino acids. The germline CDR1 and CDR2 sequences are MDHEN and SYDVKM.

This chain joins TRBV29-1 and TRBJ2-5, with 7 bases aligning to TRBD2. V trimming: 6 bases; J trimming: 5 bases; junction bases outside the gene matches: 18. Per the germline V gene, CDR1 is SQVTM and CDR2 is ANQGSEA. The CDR3 is 16 amino acids. In DNA form, the CDR3 reads TGCAGCGTCCGACCCCCGAACGCGGGAGATGAGGAGACCCAGTACTTC. Its translation is CSVRPPNAGDEETQYF. Based on the CDR3 plus reference TRBV29-1 and TRBJ2-5, the full variable domain is SAVISQKPSRDICQRGTSLTIQCQVDSQVTMMFWYRQQPGQSLTLIATANQGSEATYESGFVIDKFPISRPNLTFSTLTVSNMSPEDSSIYLCSVRPPNAGDEETQYFGPGTRLLVL.

This rearrangement joins TRBV27 to TRBJ1-4, with D tentatively TRBD1 (6 bases). The V end was cut by 4 bases, the J end by 4 bases, with 13 bases between. Per germline, CDR1 MNHEY and CDR2 SMNVEV (reference sequence). The CDR3 loop spans 15 amino acids. The DNA for the CDR3 is TGTGCCAGCAGTTCAGGACAGAACGGTAATGAAAAACTGTTTTTT. Encoded protein: CASSSGQNGNEKLFF.

J is TRBJ1-4 and V is TRBV7-9; 7 nucleotides agree with TRBD1. This CDR3 region has 16 residues. Germline V CDR1 and CDR2: SEHNR, FQNEAQ (reference sequence). V trimming: 2 bases; J trimming: 4 bases; junction bases outside the gene matches: 7. The CDR3 spells CASSLTTGAGNEKLFF. The CDR3 DNA reads TGTGCCAGCAGCTTAACCACAGGGGCTGGTAATGAAAAACTGTTTTTT.

CDR3 nucleotide sequence: TGTGCCAGCAGCTTACGTACGCTACGGGTCCTGGGTAGCGAGCAGTACTTC. Its translation is CASSLRTLRVLGSEQYF. The rearrangement links TRBV11-2 to TRBJ2-7, with D unclear. The germline V and J ends were trimmed by 2 bases and 6 bases, with 23 bases remaining between them. The CDR3 has 17 residues. Per germline, CDR1 SGHAT and CDR2 FQNNGV.

The V and J genes are TRBV2 and TRBJ2-4; D is possibly TRBD2 (5 bases). CDR1 SNHLY and CDR2 FYNNEI come from the germline V gene. This CDR3 spans 15 amino acids. V lost 6 bases and J 3 bases, leaving 15 bases between the germline ends. The CDR3 reads CASSRVIGGKNIQYF. CDR3 sequence (DNA): TGTGCCAGCAGCAGAGTAATTGGAGGCAAAAACATTCAGTACTTC.

The genes are TRBV11-2 and TRBJ2-2; 8 nucleotides agree with TRBD1. V shed 7 bases and J 7 bases; nucleotides not matched to a gene: 17. The CDR3 is 17 amino acids. In germline, CDR1 is SGHAT, CDR2 FQNNGV. The CDR3, as DNA: TGTGCCAGCACGCCCCCCGGGCGGGCAGGGGGCATCGGGGAGCTGTTTTTT. Its translation: CASTPPGRAGGIGELFF. The full variable domain, its missing parts supplied by reference TRBV11-2 and TRBJ2-2, is EAGVAQSPRYKIIEKRQSVAFWCNPISGHATLYWYQQILGQGPKLLIQFQNNGVVDDSQLPKDRFSAERLKGVDSTLKIQPAKLEDSAVYLCASTPPGRAGGIGELFFGEGSRLTVL.

The rearrangement joins TRBV12-5 to TRBJ1-1; 8 bases map to TRBD1. J was trimmed by 3 bases and V by 4 bases; bases with no gene match: 4. Germline-derived CDR1 and CDR2 are LGHNT and FRNRAP. The CDR3 is 14 residues long. CDR3 DNA sequence: TGTGCTAGTGGTTCAGGGGGCTTCGACACTGAAGCTTTCTTT. As protein: CASGSGGFDTEAFF.

Notes on this clone: The junction differs from germline at one of its ends, possibly a read error. The V call is TRBV9, the J call TRBJ2-6, with a tentative D call TRBD2 (6 bases). The CDR3 has 17 residues. Germline CDR1 SGDLS, CDR2 YYNGEE. The CDR3 sequence is CASTNPEGLGGANGLTF. CDR3 bases: TGTGCCAGCACTAACCCGGAGGGTTTAGGTGGGGCCAACGGCCTGACTTTC.

This clone was observed a few times. The V and J genes are TRBV27 and TRBJ2-7; TRBD1 agrees at 7 bases. Germline-derived CDR1 and CDR2 are MNHEY and SMNVEV (reference sequence). After removal of 4 bases from V and 4 bases from J, the junction contained 4 bases not matched to a gene. The CDR3 runs to 13 residues. The CDR3 nucleotides read TGTGCCAGCAGTTACAGGGGATGGTACGAGCAGTACTTC. This sequence encodes CASSYRGWYEQYF.

The J gene is TRBJ2-1, the V gene TRBV4-3, with D maybe TRBD2 (6 bases). Per germline, CDR1 LGHNA and CDR2 YSLEER. Trimming took 4 bases from V and 0 from J, leaving 10 bases between them. CDR3 length equals 15 residues. The CDR3 nucleotides read TGCGCCAGCAGCCCCAGACTAGGCTCCTACAATGAGCAGTTCTTC. It encodes CASSPRLGSYNEQFF.

This chain links TRBV4-1 with TRBJ2-1; D uncertain. Trimming pared 0 bases from V and 0 bases from J, leaving 18 bases between. Germline values: CDR1 MGHRA, CDR2 YSYEKL. The CDR3 has 19 amino acids. The DNA for the CDR3 is TGCGCCAGCAGCCAAGATAATAACAGTCCGGATAGCTCCTACAATGAGCAGTTCTTC. It is translated as CASSQDNNSPDSSYNEQFF.

The V and J genes are TRBV7-8 and TRBJ1-5; D gene uncertain. This CDR3 contains 15 residues. Trimming removed 3 bases from V and 0 bases from J, with 9 bases in between. Germline V lookup: CDR1 SGHVS, CDR2 FQNEAQ. The CDR3 reads CASSFSSGSNQPQHF. The CDR3 DNA sequence: TGTGCCAGCAGCTTTTCATCAGGTAGCAATCAGCCCCAGCATTTT.

The V call is TRBV27, the J call TRBJ2-3; possibly TRBD1 for D (6 bases). V dropped 4 bases and J dropped 8 bases, with 22 bases sitting between them. The CDR3 spans 16 residues. The germline V gene has CDR1 MNHEY and CDR2 SMNVEV (reference sequence). Written as DNA, the CDR3 is TGTGCCAGCAGTTCCACCCCCTCCGGACAGACATCTACGCAGTATTTT. Protein sequence: CASSSTPSGQTSTQYF.

This sequence joins TRBV6-1 and TRBJ1-2; D gene uncertain. CDR1 MNHNS and CDR2 SASEGT come from the germline V gene. This CDR3 is 13 amino acids long. The V and J ends lost 6 bases and 4 bases respectively, with 12 bases between them. The CDR3 here is CASSPGPIYGYTF. The CDR3 region has the DNA TGTGCCAGCAGCCCGGGTCCTATCTATGGCTACACCTTC.

On this clone: Relative to the germline gene, one junction end is altered; a read error may explain this. V usage is TRBV7-7 and J usage is TRBJ2-5; 8 bases line up with TRBD2. The CDR3 extends over 15 amino acids. Germline V CDR1 and CDR2: SSHAT, FNYEAQ (reference sequence). The CDR3 sequence is CASSLEFAGGETQYF. The DNA for the CDR3 is TGTGCTAGCAGCTTAGAATTTGCGGGAGGAGAGACCCAGTACTTC.

This chain uses TRBV7-2 with TRBJ2-7; 12 bases are a match to TRBD1. Trimming cost V 6 bases and J 6 bases; bases outside gene matches: 6. The CDR3 sequence is 14 residues long. Germline V gene sequence: CDR1 SGHTA, CDR2 FQGNSA. DNA for the CDR3: TGTGCCAGCAGGAGGGGACAGGGGGCCGGCGAGCAGTACTTC. This translates into CASRRGQGAGEQYF.

The chain couples TRBV27 to TRBJ1-5; possibly TRBD1 for D (5 bases). The CDR3 contains 13 residues. Germline CDR1 reads MNHEY; CDR2 reads SMNVEV (reference sequence). With 8 bases removed from V and 7 bases from J, the gap between germline ends came to 15 bases. The CDR3: CASGGGSAQPQHF. CDR3 sequence (DNA): TGTGCCAGCGGGGGGGGGAGCGCGCAGCCCCAGCATTTT.

The CDR3 nucleotides read TGTGCCAGCAGCTCCCGACTGGTTAGACTAAGAAGCTCCTATGAGCAGTTCTTC. It yields the protein CASSSRLVRLRSSYEQFF. V is TRBV7-8 and J is TRBJ2-1; D perhaps matches TRBD2 (5 bases). V was cut by 4 bases and J by 8 bases, with 27 bases left in between. Germline CDR1 is SGHVS and CDR2 is FQNEAQ. The CDR3 has 18 amino acids.

The V call is TRBV28, the J call TRBJ2-5; 10 nucleotides agree with TRBD1. V was clipped by 6 bases and J by 2 bases; unmatched bases: 6. CDR1 and CDR2 (germline): MDHEN, SYDVKM. This CDR3 region has 15 residues. CDR3 DNA: TGTGCCAGCAGACACGGGGGACAGGGGCAAGAGACCCAGTACTTC. As protein: CASRHGGQGQETQYF.

The chain employs TRBV11-2 and TRBJ2-7; TRBD1 matches at 7 bases. The CDR3 has 16 residues. CDR1 is SGHAT, CDR2 FQNNGV, per germline. V dropped 5 bases and J dropped 2; count of bases not matched to a gene: 12. The CDR3 reads CASSRPKQGNPYEQYF. The CDR3 DNA reads TGTGCCAGCAGCAGACCCAAACAGGGGAACCCCTACGAGCAGTACTTC.

The gene calls are TRBV6-1 and TRBJ1-6; 10 nucleotides line up with TRBD1. V shed 6 bases, J shed 7 bases, and the junction held 6 bases outside the gene matches. This CDR3 spans 15 amino acids. Germline V gene lookup returns CDR1 MNHNS and CDR2 SASEGT. CDR3 sequence reads: CASSRRQGANSPLHF. CDR3 sequence (DNA): TGTGCCAGCAGCCGACGACAGGGGGCCAATTCACCCCTCCACTTT.